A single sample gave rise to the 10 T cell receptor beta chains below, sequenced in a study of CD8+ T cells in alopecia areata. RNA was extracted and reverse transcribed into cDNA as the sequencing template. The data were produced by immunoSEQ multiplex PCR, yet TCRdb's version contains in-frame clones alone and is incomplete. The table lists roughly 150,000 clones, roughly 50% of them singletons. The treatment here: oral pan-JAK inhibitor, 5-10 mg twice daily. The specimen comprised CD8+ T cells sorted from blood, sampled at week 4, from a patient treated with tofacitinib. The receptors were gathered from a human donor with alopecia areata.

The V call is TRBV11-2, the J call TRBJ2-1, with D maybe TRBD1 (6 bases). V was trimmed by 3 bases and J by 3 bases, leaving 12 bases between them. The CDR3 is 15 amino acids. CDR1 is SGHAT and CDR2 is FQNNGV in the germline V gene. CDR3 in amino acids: CASSFRTDSYNEQFF. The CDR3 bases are TGTGCCAGCAGCTTCCGAACGGACAGCTACAATGAGCAGTTCTTC.

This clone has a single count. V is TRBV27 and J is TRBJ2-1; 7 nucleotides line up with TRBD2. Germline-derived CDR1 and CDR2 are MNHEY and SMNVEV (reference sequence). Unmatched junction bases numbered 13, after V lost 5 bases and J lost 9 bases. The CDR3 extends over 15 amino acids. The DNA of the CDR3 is TGTGCCAGCAGTCCCTTTCGGGGGGTGATTAGTGAGCAGTTCTTC. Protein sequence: CASSPFRGVISEQFF.

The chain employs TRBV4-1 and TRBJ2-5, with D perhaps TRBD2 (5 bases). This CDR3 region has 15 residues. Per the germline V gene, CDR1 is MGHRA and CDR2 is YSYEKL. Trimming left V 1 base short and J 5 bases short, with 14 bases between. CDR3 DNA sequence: TGCGCCAGCAGCCAAGTAATTAAGGAGCGGGAGACCCAGTACTTC. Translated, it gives CASSQVIKERETQYF.

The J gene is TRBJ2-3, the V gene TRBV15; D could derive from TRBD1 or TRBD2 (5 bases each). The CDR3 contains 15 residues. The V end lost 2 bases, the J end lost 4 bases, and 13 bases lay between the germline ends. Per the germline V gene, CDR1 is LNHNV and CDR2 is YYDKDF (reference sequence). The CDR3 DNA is TGTGCCACCAGCAGACCGGGGACCAGTCCAGATACGCAGTATTTT. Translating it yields CATSRPGTSPDTQYF. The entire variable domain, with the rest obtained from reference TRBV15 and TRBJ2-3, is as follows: DAMVIQNPRYQVTQFGKPVTLSCSQTLNHNVMYWYQQKSSQAPKLLFHYYDKDFNNEADTPDNFQSRRPNTSFCFLDIRSPGLGDTAMYLCATSRPGTSPDTQYFGPGTRLTVL.

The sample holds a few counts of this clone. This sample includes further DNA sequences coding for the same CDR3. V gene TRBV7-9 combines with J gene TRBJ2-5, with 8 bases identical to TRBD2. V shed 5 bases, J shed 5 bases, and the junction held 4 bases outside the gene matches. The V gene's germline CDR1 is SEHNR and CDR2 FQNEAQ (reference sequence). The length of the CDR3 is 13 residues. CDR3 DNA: TGTGCCAGCAGCCCGGGGGGGCTGGAGACCCAGTACTTC. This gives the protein CASSPGGLETQYF.

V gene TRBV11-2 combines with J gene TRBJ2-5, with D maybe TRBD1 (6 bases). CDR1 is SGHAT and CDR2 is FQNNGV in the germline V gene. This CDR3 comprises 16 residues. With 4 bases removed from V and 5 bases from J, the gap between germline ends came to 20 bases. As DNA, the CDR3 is TGTGCCAGCAGCTCCAGGGGCCTACCCCAGGGGGAGACCCAGTACTTC. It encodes CASSSRGLPQGETQYF.

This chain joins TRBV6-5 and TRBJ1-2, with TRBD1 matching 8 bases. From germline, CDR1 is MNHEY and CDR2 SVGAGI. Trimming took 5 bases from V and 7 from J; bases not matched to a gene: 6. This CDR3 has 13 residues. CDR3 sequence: CASSGTGQVGYTF. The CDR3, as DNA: TGTGCCAGCAGTGGAACGGGACAGGTTGGCTACACCTTC.

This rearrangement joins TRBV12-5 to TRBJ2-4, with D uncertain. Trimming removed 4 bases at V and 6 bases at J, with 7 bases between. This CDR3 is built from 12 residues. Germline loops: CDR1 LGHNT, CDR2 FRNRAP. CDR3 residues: CASGSARNIQYF. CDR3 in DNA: TGTGCTAGTGGTTCCGCACGAAACATTCAGTACTTC.

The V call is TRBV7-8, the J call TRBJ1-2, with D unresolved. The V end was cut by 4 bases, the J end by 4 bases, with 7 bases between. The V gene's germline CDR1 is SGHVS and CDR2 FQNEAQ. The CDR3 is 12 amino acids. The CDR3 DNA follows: TGTGCCAGCAGCTCGGGTGCCTATGGCTACACCTTC. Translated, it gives CASSSGAYGYTF.

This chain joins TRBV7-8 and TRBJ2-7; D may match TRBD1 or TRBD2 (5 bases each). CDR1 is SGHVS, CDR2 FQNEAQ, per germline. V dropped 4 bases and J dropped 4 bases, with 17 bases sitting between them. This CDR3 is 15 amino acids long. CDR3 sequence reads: CASSYSEGRVYEQYF. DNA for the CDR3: TGTGCCAGCAGCTACTCCGAGGGGCGCGTATACGAGCAGTACTTC.